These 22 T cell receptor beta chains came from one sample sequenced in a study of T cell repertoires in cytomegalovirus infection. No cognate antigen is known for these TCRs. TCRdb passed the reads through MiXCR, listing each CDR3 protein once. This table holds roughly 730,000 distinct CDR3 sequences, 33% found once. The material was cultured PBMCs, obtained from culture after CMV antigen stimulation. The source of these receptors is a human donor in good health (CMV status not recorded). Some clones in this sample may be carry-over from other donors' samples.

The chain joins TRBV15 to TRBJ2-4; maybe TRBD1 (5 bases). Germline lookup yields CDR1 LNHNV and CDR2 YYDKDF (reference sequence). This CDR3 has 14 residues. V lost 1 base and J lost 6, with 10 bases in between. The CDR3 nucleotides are TGTGCCACCAGCAGAGGGGGCGACGGAAACATTCAGTACTTC. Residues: CATSRGGDGNIQYF.

This CDR3 reads CASTLPGGITEAFF. For the CDR3, the DNA is TGTGCCAGCACACTCCCCGGGGGAATCACTGAAGCTTTCTTT. The rearrangement uses TRBV6-2 or TRBV6-3 and TRBJ1-1, with D possibly being TRBD1 (5 bases). In germline, CDR1 is MNHEY, CDR2 SVGEGT. There are 14 residues in the CDR3. Trimming left V 7 bases short and J 4 bases short, with 16 bases between.

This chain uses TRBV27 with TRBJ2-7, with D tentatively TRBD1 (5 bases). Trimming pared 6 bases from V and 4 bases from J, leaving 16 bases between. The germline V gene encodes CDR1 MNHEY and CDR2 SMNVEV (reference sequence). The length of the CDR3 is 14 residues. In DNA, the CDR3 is TGTGCCAGCAGGGGGCTGGGGCGTCGTTACGAGCAGTACTTC. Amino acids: CASRGLGRRYEQYF.

As DNA, the CDR3 is TGTGCCAGCCAGACTAGCGGGAGGGAGCAGTTCTTC. Protein sequence: CASQTSGREQFF. The chain combines TRBV6-2 or TRBV6-3 with TRBJ2-1, with TRBD2 identical over 13 bases. Germline CDR1 and CDR2: MNHEY and SVGEGT. V trimming: 8 bases; J trimming: 10 bases; junction bases outside the gene matches: 2. The CDR3 consists of 12 residues.

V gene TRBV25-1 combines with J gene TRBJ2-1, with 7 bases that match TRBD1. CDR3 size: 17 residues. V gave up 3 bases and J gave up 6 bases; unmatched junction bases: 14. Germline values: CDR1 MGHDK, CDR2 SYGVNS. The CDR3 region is CASSDPETGWGPNEQFF. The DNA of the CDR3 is TGTGCCAGCAGTGATCCGGAGACAGGGTGGGGGCCCAATGAGCAGTTCTTC.

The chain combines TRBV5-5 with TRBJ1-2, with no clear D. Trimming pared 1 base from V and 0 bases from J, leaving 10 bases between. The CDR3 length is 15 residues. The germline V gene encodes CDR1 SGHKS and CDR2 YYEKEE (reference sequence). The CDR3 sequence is CASSLLPTTNYGYTF. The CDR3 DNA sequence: TGTGCCAGCAGCTTGCTCCCCACGACTAACTATGGCTACACCTTC.

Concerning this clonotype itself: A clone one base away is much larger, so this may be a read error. CDR3 residues: CATEDELVDKQYF. CDR3 nucleotides: TGTGCCACCGAGGACGAATTGGTAGATAAGCAGTATTTT. The gene calls are TRBV7-2 and TRBJ2-3; D is unresolved. Germline CDR1 and CDR2: SGHTA and FQGNSA. The CDR3 has 13 residues.

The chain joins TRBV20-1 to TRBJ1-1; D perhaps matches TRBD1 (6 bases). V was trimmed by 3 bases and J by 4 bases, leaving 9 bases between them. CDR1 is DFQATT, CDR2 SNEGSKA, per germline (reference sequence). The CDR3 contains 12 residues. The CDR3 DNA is TGCAGTGCTAGGAGCAGGGGCACTGAAGCTTTCTTT. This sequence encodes CSARSRGTEAFF.

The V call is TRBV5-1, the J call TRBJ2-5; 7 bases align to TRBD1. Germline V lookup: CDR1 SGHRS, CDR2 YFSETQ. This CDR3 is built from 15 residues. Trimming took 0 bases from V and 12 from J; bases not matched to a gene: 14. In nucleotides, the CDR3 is TGCGCCAGCAGCTTGGACGCTTCACAGGGGCAGCAGAAGTACTTC. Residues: CASSLDASQGQQKYF.

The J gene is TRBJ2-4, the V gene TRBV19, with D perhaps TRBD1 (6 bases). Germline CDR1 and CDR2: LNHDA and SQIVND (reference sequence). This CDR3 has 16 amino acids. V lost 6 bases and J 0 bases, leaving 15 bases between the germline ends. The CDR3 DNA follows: TGTGCCAGTAGCCCGGACAGAAACCTAGCCAAAAACATTCAGTACTTC. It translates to CASSPDRNLAKNIQYF.

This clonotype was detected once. The CDR3 protein is CASSFELYGYTF. The CDR3, as DNA: TGTGCCAGCAGCTTCGAGTTGTATGGCTACACCTTC. The chain recombines TRBV7-6 with TRBJ1-2; the D is unclear. V lost 3 bases and J lost 5, with 7 bases in between. Germline V gene sequence: CDR1 SGHVS, CDR2 FNYEAQ. CDR3 length equals 12 residues.

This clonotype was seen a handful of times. The CDR3 DNA sequence: TGTGCCAGCAGAACCCCGGGACTAGCTTTTGATGAGCAGTTCTTC. It encodes CASRTPGLAFDEQFF. The chain is built from TRBV11-2 and TRBJ2-1; the match to TRBD2 covers 9 bases. J was trimmed by 8 bases and V by 6 bases; bases with no gene match: 11. CDR3 length equals 15 residues. Germline assignment: CDR1 SGHAT and CDR2 FQNNGV.

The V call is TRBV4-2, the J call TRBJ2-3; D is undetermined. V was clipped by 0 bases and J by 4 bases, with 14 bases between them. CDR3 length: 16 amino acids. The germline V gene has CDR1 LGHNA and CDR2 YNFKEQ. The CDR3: CASSQEWRLSSDTQYF. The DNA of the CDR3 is TGTGCCAGCAGCCAAGAATGGCGCCTATCGTCAGATACGCAGTATTTT.

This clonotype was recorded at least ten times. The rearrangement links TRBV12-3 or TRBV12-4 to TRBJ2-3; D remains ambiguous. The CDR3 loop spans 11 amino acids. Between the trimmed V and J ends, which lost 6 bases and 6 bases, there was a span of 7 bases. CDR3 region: CASSLTDTQYF. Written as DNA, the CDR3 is TGTGCCAGCAGCTTAACGGATACGCAGTATTTT.

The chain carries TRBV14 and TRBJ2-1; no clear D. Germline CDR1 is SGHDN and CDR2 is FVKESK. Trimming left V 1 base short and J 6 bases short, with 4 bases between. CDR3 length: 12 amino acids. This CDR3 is CASSQVINEQFF. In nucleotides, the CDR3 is TGTGCCAGCAGCCAAGTGATCAATGAGCAGTTCTTC.

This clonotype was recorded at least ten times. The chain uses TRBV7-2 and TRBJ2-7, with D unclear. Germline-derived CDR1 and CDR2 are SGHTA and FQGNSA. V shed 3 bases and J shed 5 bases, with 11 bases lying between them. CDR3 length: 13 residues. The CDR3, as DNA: TGTGCCAGCAGCTTTGTACTGGGGAACGAGCAGTACTTC. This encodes CASSFVLGNEQYF.

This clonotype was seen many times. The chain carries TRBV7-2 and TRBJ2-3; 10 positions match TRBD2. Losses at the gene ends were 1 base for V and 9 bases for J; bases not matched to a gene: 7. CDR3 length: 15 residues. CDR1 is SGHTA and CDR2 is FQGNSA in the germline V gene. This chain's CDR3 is CASSLGLAGAPTQYF. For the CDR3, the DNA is TGTGCCAGCAGCTTAGGGCTAGCGGGGGCTCCGACGCAGTATTTT. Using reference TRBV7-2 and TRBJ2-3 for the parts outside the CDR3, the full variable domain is GAGVSQSPSNKVTEKGKDVELRCDPISGHTALYWYRQSLGQGLEFLIYFQGNSAPDKSGLPSDRFSAERTGGSVSTLTIQRTQQEDSAVYLCASSLGLAGAPTQYFGPGTRLTVL.

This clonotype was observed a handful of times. The CDR3 nucleotides read TGCGCCAGTGGAGGGGGTCCCCTAAAAACGAACACTGAAGCTTTCTTT. This translates into CASGGGPLKTNTEAFF. The chain has TRBV5-1 and TRBJ1-1, with D perhaps matching TRBD1 (6 bases). Germline-derived CDR1 and CDR2 are SGHRS and YFSETQ. The CDR3 has 16 residues. Trimming removed 8 bases from V and 1 base from J, with 21 bases in between.

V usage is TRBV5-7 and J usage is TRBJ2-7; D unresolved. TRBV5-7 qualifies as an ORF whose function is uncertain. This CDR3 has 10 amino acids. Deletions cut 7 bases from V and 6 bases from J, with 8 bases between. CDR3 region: CASGEFEQYF. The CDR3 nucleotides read TGTGCCAGCGGAGAGTTCGAGCAGTACTTC.

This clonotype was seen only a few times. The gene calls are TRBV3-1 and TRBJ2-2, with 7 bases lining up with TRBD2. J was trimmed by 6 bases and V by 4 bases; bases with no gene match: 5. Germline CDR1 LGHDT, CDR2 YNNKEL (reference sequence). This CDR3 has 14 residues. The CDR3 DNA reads TGTGCCAGCAGCCTTGGACTAGTTGCCGGGGAGCTGTTTTTT. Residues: CASSLGLVAGELFF.

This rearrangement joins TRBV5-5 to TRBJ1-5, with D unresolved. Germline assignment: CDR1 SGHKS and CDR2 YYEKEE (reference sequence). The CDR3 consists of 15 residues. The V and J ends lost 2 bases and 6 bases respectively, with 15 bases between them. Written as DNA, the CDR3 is TGTGCCAGCAGCTTTTCTCCGGGGATCGGTCAGCCCCAGCATTTT. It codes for CASSFSPGIGQPQHF.

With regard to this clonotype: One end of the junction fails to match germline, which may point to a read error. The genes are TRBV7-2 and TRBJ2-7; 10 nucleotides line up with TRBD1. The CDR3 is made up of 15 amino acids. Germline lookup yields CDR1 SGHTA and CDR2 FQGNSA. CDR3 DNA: TGTGCCAGCAGCTTAGCAGGGACAGGGGCCTACGTGCAGTACTTC. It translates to CASSLAGTGAYVQYF.